A single sample gave rise to the 12 T cell receptor beta chains below, sequenced in a study of cytomegalovirus exposure and HLA in healthy donors. The PCR ran on 60 Vbeta and 13 Jbeta primers. The data were produced by immunoSEQ multiplex PCR, yet TCRdb's version contains in-frame clones alone and is incomplete. The sample contains fewer than 250,000 clones, about 85% of which appear only once. Sequenced input: PBMCs. The origin of the receptors is a male donor in good health and CMV-seropositive.

V and J are TRBV6-6 and TRBJ2-7, with 13 nucleotides matching TRBD2. Germline trimming cut 2 bases from V and 5 bases from J; bases unmatched to any gene: 6. Germline CDR1 is MNHNY and CDR2 is SVGAGI (reference sequence). CDR3 size: 16 residues. CDR3 region: CASSYQRLAGGNEQYF. CDR3 nucleotides: TGTGCCAGCAGTTACCAACGACTAGCGGGAGGAAACGAGCAGTACTTC.

J is TRBJ1-5 and V is TRBV2, with D maybe TRBD1 (5 bases). The CDR3 has 14 amino acids. Germline CDR1 SNHLY, CDR2 FYNNEI. V gave up 6 bases and J gave up 2 bases, with 11 bases separating them. In DNA form, the CDR3 reads TGTGCCAGCAGGTACAGGAATGGCAATCAGCCCCAGCATTTT. Protein: CASRYRNGNQPQHF.

The chain is built from TRBV7-2 and TRBJ2-7; D is possibly TRBD2 (5 bases). CDR3 size: 13 residues. Trimming removed 4 bases at V and 1 base at J, with 8 bases between. CDR1 and CDR2 (germline): SGHTA, FQGNSA. CDR3: CASSYTRSYEQYF. CDR3 DNA sequence: TGTGCCAGCAGCTACACTAGGTCCTACGAGCAGTACTTC.

This chain connects TRBV18 to TRBJ2-5; D remains ambiguous. TRBJ2-7 matches the DNA end more closely, so the J call is doubtful. Germline CDR1 KGHSH, CDR2 LQKENI. The length of the CDR3 is 11 residues. The CDR3 reads CASSPQYEQYF. CDR3 nucleotides: TGTGCCAGCTCACCACAGTACGAGCAGTACTTC.

This clone was observed a few times. The chain joins TRBV5-4 to TRBJ2-5; 7 positions match TRBD2. CDR1 is SGHNT and CDR2 is YYREEE in the germline V gene (reference sequence). This CDR3 region has 14 residues. V shed 6 bases and J 3 bases; nucleotides not matched to a gene: 8. The CDR3: CASTPEGGEETQYF. CDR3 bases: TGTGCCAGCACCCCCGAGGGAGGGGAAGAGACCCAGTACTTC.

This clone was counted a few times. The chain combines TRBV4-2 with TRBJ2-1; 9 nucleotides match TRBD2. J was trimmed by 4 bases and V by 7 bases; bases with no gene match: 11. Per germline, CDR1 LGHNA and CDR2 YNFKEQ. CDR3 length equals 16 residues. CDR3 region: CASTDHPTSGYNEQFF. The DNA for the CDR3 is TGTGCCAGCACCGATCACCCGACTAGCGGTTACAATGAGCAGTTCTTC.

This clone was detected a few times. The chain couples TRBV18 to TRBJ2-7; TRBD1 might be the D (5 bases). The CDR3 is 14 amino acids. Trimming removed 4 bases at V and 3 bases at J, with 13 bases between. The germline gives CDR1 KGHSH, CDR2 LQKENI. The CDR3 loop is CASSQALRDYEQYF. DNA for the CDR3: TGTGCCAGCTCACAAGCCCTCAGGGACTACGAGCAGTACTTC.

The genes are TRBV7-2 and TRBJ1-5; D is unresolved. The V end lost 2 bases, the J end lost 0 bases, and 8 bases lay between the germline ends. The CDR3 runs 15 residues. Per the germline V gene, CDR1 is SGHTA and CDR2 is FQGNSA. The DNA for the CDR3 is TGTGCCAGCAGCTTATATCTCTCTAGCAATCAGCCCCAGCATTTT. Amino acid sequence: CASSLYLSSNQPQHF.

This clone appeared once. V gene TRBV7-2 combines with J gene TRBJ2-5, with D maybe TRBD2 (5 bases). Trimming stripped 5 bases from V and 4 bases from J, with 5 bases between. The CDR3 is 11 amino acids. Germline values: CDR1 SGHTA, CDR2 FQGNSA. The CDR3 reads CASSGLETQYF. The CDR3 region has the DNA TGTGCCAGCAGCGGACTAGAGACCCAGTACTTC.

This clone has a single count. The chain links TRBV18 to TRBJ2-4; perhaps TRBD1 as D (5 bases). The CDR3 is 13 amino acids. Trimming took 3 bases from V and 8 from J, leaving 11 bases between them. CDR1 is KGHSH and CDR2 is LQKENI in the germline V gene. CDR3 DNA sequence: TGTGCCAGCTCACCTTCAGGGTTAGACATTCAGTACTTC. Its translation: CASSPSGLDIQYF.

The genes are TRBV7-8 and TRBJ2-7; 9 nucleotides line up with TRBD1. The J segment lost 5 bases and the V segment lost 3 bases, leaving 5 bases of the junction unmatched. The V gene's germline CDR1 is SGHVS and CDR2 FQNEAQ. The CDR3 sequence is 14 residues long. DNA of the CDR3: TGTGCCAGCAGCTTCCGGGACAGGGAGAACGAGCAGTACTTC. It is translated as CASSFRDRENEQYF.

V and J are TRBV5-1 and TRBJ1-1; TRBD1 might be the D (6 bases). The CDR3 runs to 14 residues. Germline CDR1 SGHRS, CDR2 YFSETQ. The germline V and J ends were trimmed by 2 bases and 6 bases, with 14 bases remaining between them. The CDR3 region is CASSFGGAPPEAFF. The DNA for the CDR3 is TGCGCCAGCAGCTTCGGGGGGGCGCCCCCTGAAGCTTTCTTT.